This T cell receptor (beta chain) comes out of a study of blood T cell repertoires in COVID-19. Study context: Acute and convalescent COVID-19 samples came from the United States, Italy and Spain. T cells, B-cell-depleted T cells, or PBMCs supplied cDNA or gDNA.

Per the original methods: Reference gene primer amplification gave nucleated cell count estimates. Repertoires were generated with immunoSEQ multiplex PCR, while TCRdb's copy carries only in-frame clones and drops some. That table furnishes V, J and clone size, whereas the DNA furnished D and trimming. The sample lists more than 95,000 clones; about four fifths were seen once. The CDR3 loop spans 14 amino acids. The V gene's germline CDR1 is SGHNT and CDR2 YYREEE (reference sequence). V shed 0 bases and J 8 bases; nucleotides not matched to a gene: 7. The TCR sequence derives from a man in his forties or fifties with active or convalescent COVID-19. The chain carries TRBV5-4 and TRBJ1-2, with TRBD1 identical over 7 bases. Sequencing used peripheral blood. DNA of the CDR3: TGTGCCAGCAGCTTGGACAGGGGATTTTCGGGCTACACCTTC. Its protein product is CASSLDRGFSGYTF.